This T cell receptor (beta chain) was captured in a study of naive and memory T cell subsets. The CDR3 consists of 11 residues. From germline, CDR1 is SNHLY and CDR2 FYNNEI. There are a few counts of this clonotype. Its specificity is unknown. One junction end disagrees with the germline gene, perhaps due to a read error. Cells stained for CD3, CD4, CD8, CD45RA and CD27 were sorted into four subsets. Overall study findings and caveats: In naive cells, over 95% of TCR sequences were seen only once. Possibly reflecting memory cells re-expressing CD45RA, a few larger clonotypes occurred in naive repertoires, especially CD8. Findings for naive and memory subsets could not be checked against ground truth.

Both TRBC1 and TRBC2 were covered by a beta constant-region primer of two equimolar oligonucleotides. Ligated cDNA was amplified by four rounds of PCR with nested alpha and beta constant-region primers and SP2. A 12-nucleotide UMI and the SP2 primer were added to the cDNA 3' end by oligonucleotide ligation. TCRdb re-analysed the UMI-ligation and nested PCR reads in MiXCR, keeping a single row per CDR3 protein. The data contain about 150,000 distinct CDR3 sequences, approximately 22% of them singletons. The gene calls are TRBV2 and TRBJ2-3, with no clear D. This TCR came from a human donor in good health. Input material: naive CD4+ T cells from blood. The CDR3 region is CASRSSRAHDF. The CDR3 DNA follows: TGTGCCAGCAGGTCAAGCCGGGCCCATGATTTT.